A single sample gave rise to the 13 T cell receptor beta chains below, sequenced in a study of blood T cell repertoires in COVID-19. Libraries were prepared by immunoSEQ multiplex PCR; TCRdb keeps only in-frame clonotypes and omits some of them. This sample has over 200,000 clones, with 88% found just once. Sequences were obtained from peripheral blood. These TCRs come from a young man with active or convalescent COVID-19.

This rearrangement joins TRBV29-1 to TRBJ2-1, with no clear D. The CDR3 sequence is 11 residues long. Between the trimmed V and J ends, which lost 5 bases and 4 bases, there was a span of 6 bases. Germline CDR1 and CDR2: SQVTM and ANQGSEA. The CDR3 bases are TGCAGCGTTCCCAGATACAATGAGCAGTTCTTC. Translation gives CSVPRYNEQFF.

V and J are TRBV6-6 and TRBJ2-7; 11 bases fit TRBD1. V shed 5 bases and J 6 bases; nucleotides not matched to a gene: 9. The CDR3 consists of 15 residues. The germline gives CDR1 MNHNY, CDR2 SVGAGI (reference sequence). CDR3 region: CASSPGTGGPGEQYF. CDR3 in DNA: TGTGCCAGCAGTCCCGGGACAGGGGGTCCGGGCGAGCAGTACTTC.

V is TRBV9 and J is TRBJ2-1; TRBD2 might be the D (6 bases). Germline V gene sequence: CDR1 SGDLS, CDR2 YYNGEE. The CDR3 spans 15 residues. Trimming stripped 0 bases from V and 6 bases from J, with 13 bases between. This CDR3 reads CASSVAATGANEQFF. CDR3 DNA: TGTGCCAGCAGCGTAGCTGCGACGGGAGCCAATGAGCAGTTCTTC.

This chain uses TRBV7-3 with TRBJ2-3; perhaps TRBD2 as D (5 bases). Trimming cost V 7 bases and J 2 bases, with 13 bases left between them. Per the germline V gene, CDR1 is SGHTA and CDR2 is FQGTGA. There are 14 residues in the CDR3. CDR3 sequence (DNA): TGTGCCAGCAAGGAGGCAGCCCACACAGATACGCAGTATTTT. It encodes CASKEAAHTDTQYF.

The chain recombines TRBV29-1 with TRBJ2-7; D might be TRBD1 (6 bases). The germline V gene encodes CDR1 SQVTM and CDR2 ANQGSEA. V was pared by 4 bases and J by 2 bases, with 9 bases between. The CDR3 runs to 12 residues. The CDR3 sequence: CSVGQVAYEQYF. In nucleotides, the CDR3 is TGCAGCGTTGGACAGGTCGCCTACGAGCAGTACTTC.

The chain recombines TRBV10-1 with TRBJ2-7; 10 nucleotides agree with TRBD1. The length of the CDR3 is 17 residues. Germline trimming cut 4 bases from V and 2 bases from J; bases unmatched to any gene: 11. Looked up from germline, CDR1 is WNHNN and CDR2 is SYGVQD (reference sequence). The CDR3 protein is CASSVGTGAAGTYEQYF. The CDR3 region has the DNA TGCGCCAGCAGTGTTGGGACAGGGGCGGCGGGGACCTACGAGCAGTACTTC.

The J gene is TRBJ1-1, the V gene TRBV4-1; a possible D gene is TRBD1 (5 bases). Germline values: CDR1 MGHRA, CDR2 YSYEKL. This CDR3 has 15 residues. V was clipped by 1 base and J by 1 base, with 10 bases between them. CDR3 amino acids: CASSQVSRGNTEAFF. The CDR3 nucleotides read TGCGCCAGCAGCCAAGTAAGTAGGGGGAACACTGAAGCTTTCTTT.

The chain carries TRBV19 and TRBJ2-7, with 9 bases that match TRBD2. CDR3 size: 14 residues. Per germline, CDR1 LNHDA and CDR2 SQIVND (reference sequence). J lost 6 bases, V lost 2 bases, and 5 bases had no gene match. CDR3 protein: CASSIQAGGSEQYF. Here the CDR3 DNA reads TGTGCCAGTAGTATACAAGCGGGAGGCTCCGAGCAGTACTTC. Variable domain in full (rest from reference TRBV19 and TRBJ2-7): DGGITQSPKYLFRKEGQNVTLSCEQNLNHDAMYWYRQDPGQGLRLIYYSQIVNDFQKGDIAEGYSVSREKKESFPLTVTSAQKNPTAFYLCASSIQAGGSEQYFGPGTRLTVT.

In its sample, this clone was seen a few times. The chain joins TRBV7-2 to TRBJ1-6; the D is unclear. Germline V CDR1 and CDR2: SGHTA, FQGNSA. This CDR3 has 14 amino acids. The V gene lost 1 base and the J gene lost 18 bases, with 19 bases spanning the gap. CDR3 bases: TGTGCCAGCAGCTTAGACCGTACACCGGGAATCCACCACTTT. Its protein product is CASSLDRTPGIHHF.

This chain connects TRBV28 to TRBJ1-1, with D possibly TRBD1 on 6 matching bases. Trimming removed 2 bases from V and 6 bases from J, with 10 bases in between. Germline CDR1 reads MDHEN; CDR2 reads SYDVKM. This CDR3 region has 13 residues. The CDR3 DNA is TGTGCCAGCAGTTTAATGGGGGCAGCTGAAGCTTTCTTT. Amino acids: CASSLMGAAEAFF.

The chain links TRBV12-2 to TRBJ2-3; the table names TRBD2, a call not compared with the DNA. TRBV12-2 constitutes a pseudogene. The CDR3 totals 19 residues. In DNA, the CDR3 is TGTGCAAGTCGCTCCGGACTACTAGCGGGAGTGACCCACACAGATACGCAGTATTTT. Protein product: CASRSGLLAGVTHTDTQYF.

The chain links TRBV7-9 to TRBJ1-1, with TRBD1 matching 7 bases. Germline V gives CDR1 SEHNR, CDR2 FQNEAQ (reference sequence). The CDR3 covers 12 residues. V lost 6 bases and J lost 8; bases outside the gene matches: 6. CDR3 sequence (DNA): TGTGCCAGCAGACTGACAGGGCCGGAAGCTTTCTTT. This gives the protein CASRLTGPEAFF.

This clone has just a few counts. The V gene is TRBV29-1, the J gene TRBJ2-2; tentative D call: TRBD1 (5 bases). The V end was cut by 7 bases, the J end by 5 bases, with 23 bases between. Germline loops: CDR1 SQVTM, CDR2 ANQGSEA. This CDR3 contains 16 residues. The CDR3 nucleotides are TGCAGCGCCATGCTGGACATGACCCCCAGAACCGGGGAGCTGTTTTTT. Its protein is CSAMLDMTPRTGELFF.